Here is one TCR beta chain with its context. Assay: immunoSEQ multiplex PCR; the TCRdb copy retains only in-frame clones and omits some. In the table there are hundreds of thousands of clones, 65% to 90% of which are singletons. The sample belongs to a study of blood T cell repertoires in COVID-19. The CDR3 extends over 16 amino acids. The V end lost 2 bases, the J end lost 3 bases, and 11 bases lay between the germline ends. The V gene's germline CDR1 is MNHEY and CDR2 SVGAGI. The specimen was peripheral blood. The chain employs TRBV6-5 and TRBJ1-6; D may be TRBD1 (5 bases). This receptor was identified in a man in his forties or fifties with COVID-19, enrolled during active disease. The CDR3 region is CASSYGRQNYNSPLHF. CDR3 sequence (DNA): TGTGCCAGCAGTTACGGCAGACAGAACTATAATTCACCCCTCCACTTT.